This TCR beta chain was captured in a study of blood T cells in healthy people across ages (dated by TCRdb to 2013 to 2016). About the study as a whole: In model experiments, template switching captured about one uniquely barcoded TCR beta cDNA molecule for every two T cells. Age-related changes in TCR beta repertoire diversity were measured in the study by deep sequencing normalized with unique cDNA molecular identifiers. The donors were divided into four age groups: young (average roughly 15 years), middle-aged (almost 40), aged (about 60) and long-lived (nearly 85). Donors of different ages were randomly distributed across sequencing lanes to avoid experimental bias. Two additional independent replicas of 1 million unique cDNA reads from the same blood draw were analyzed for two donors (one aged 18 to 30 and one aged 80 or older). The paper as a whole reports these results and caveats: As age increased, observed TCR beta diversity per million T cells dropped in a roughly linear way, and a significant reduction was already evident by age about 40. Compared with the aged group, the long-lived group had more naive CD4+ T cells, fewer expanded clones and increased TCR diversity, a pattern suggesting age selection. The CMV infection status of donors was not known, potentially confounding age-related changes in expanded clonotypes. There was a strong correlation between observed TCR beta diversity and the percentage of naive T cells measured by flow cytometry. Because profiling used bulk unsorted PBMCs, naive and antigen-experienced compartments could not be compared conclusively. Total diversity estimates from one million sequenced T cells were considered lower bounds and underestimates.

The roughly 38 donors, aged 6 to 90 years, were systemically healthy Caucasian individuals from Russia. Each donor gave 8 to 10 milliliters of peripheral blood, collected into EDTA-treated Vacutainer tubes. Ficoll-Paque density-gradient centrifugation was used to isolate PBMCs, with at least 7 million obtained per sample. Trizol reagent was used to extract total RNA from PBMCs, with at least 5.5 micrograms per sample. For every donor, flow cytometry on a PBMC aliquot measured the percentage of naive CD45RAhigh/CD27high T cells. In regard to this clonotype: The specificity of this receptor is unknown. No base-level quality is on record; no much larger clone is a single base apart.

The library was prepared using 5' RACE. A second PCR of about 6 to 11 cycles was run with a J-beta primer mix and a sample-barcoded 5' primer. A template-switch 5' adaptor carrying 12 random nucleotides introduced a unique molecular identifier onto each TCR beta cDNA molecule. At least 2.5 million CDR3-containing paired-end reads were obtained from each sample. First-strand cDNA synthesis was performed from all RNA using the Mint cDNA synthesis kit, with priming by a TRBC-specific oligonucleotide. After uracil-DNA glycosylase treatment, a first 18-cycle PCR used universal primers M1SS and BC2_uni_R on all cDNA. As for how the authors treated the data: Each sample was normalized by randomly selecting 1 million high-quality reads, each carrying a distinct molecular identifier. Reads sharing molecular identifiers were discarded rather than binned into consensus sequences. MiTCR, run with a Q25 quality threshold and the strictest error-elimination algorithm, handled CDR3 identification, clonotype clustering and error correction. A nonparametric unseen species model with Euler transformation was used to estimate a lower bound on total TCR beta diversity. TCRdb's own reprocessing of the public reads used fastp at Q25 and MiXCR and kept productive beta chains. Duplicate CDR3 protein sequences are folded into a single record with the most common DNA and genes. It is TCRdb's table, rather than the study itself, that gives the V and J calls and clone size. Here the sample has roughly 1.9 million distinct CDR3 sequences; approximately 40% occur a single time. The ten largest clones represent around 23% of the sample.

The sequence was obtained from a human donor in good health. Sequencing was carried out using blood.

The DNA is TGTGCCAGCAGCGCCCAGTTTGGGGGCTTCTACAATGAGCAGTTCTTC. Its translation is CASSAQFGGFYNEQFF. The V and J segments used are TRBV13 and TRBJ2-1, with a weak D call of TRBD1 (6 bases match). The germline V gene (reference sequence) gives CDR1 as PRHDT and CDR2 as FYEKMQ. Relative to germline, V is 5 bases shorter and J is 3 bases shorter, with 17 bases between their ends. Including the terminal cysteine and phenylalanine, the CDR3 comprises 16 residues. Only the CDR3 region is kept as DNA, spanning 48 bases read in frame from base 1.